Listed below are T cell receptor beta chains from one sample, sequenced in a study of blood T cell repertoires in COVID-19. Sequencing used immunoSEQ multiplex PCR; TCRdb keeps in-frame clones, though not all of them. The sample carries hundreds of thousands of clones, 75% to 90% recorded once. The sample was PBMCs or T cells enriched from blood (not recorded which). The origin of the receptors is a man aged 30 to 45 who had recovered from COVID-19. Both conserved end residues are part of each CDR3. The D gene is left open where the match is weak. Some rows mark clone size as missing; the rest say once, few, many or name a class of expanded clone.

j_call clone_size v_call d_call cdr3_aa cdr3_nt
TRBJ1-2 few TRBV6-5 - CASWQGTSNYGYTF TGTGCCAGCTGGCAGGGAACTTCTAACTATGGCTACACCTTC
TRBJ2-7 - TRBV27 TRBD1 CASSLSVTGDYEQYF TGTGCCAGCAGTTTATCTGTGACAGGGGACTACGAGCAGTACTTC
TRBJ1-2 - TRBV10-3 TRBD1 CAISGQGIGYDYTF TGTGCCATCTCGGGACAGGGGATAGGGTATGACTACACCTTC
TRBJ1-6 - TRBV29-1 - CSVRDTNNSPLHF TGCAGCGTACGGGACACCAATAATTCACCCCTCCACTTT
TRBJ1-1 - TRBV10-3 - CAIRSSVNTEAFF TGTGCCATTAGGAGCTCAGTGAACACTGAAGCTTTCTTT
TRBJ1-2 - TRBV2 - CASNKVTGGYTF TGTGCCAGCAACAAAGTAACGGGTGGCTACACCTTC
TRBJ2-6 - TRBV9 - CASSVATWAGVLGANVLTF TGTGCCAGCAGCGTAGCTACCTGGGCAGGGGTGCTTGGGGCCAACGTCCTGACTTTC
TRBJ1-1 - TRBV5-1 - CASSLVRENTEAFF TGCGCCAGCAGCTTGGTACGGGAGAACACTGAAGCTTTCTTT
TRBJ2-5 - TRBV10-3 - CAIAPREKETQYF TGTGCCATAGCTCCCCGGGAAAAGGAGACCCAGTACTTC
TRBJ2-7 - TRBV19 TRBD2 CASRRTSGASYEQYF TGTGCCAGTAGAAGAACTAGCGGGGCCTCCTACGAGCAGTACTTC
TRBJ1-6 - TRBV10-3 TRBD1 CATHGQGQNSPLHF TGTGCCACCCATGGACAGGGGCAAAATTCACCCCTCCACTTT
TRBJ2-5 once TRBV13 - CASSLGSGGIGAQYF TGTGCCAGCAGCTTAGGGTCAGGGGGGATCGGGGCCCAGTACTTC
TRBJ2-7 - TRBV2 TRBD1 CATPGQGAGGYEQYF TGTGCCACCCCGGGACAGGGGGCGGGGGGCTACGAGCAGTACTTC
TRBJ2-3 - TRBV27 - CASSPSLSVISDTQYF TGTGCCAGCAGTCCCTCGTTGAGCGTGATATCGGATACGCAGTATTTT
TRBJ2-7 - TRBV10-3 - CAISHTSWEELYEQYF TGTGCCATCAGTCATACCTCATGGGAGGAACTCTACGAGCAGTACTTC
TRBJ2-5 - TRBV15 - CATSRDQGSHQETQYF TGTGCCACCAGCAGAGATCAGGGATCCCACCAAGAGACCCAGTACTTC
TRBJ1-5 - TRBV12-5 TRBD1 CASGPGQYNQPQHF TGTGCTAGTGGACCGGGACAGTACAATCAGCCCCAGCATTTT
TRBJ1-5 once TRBV28 TRBD1 CASSPARQGGNQPQHF TGTGCCAGCAGTCCAGCGAGACAGGGGGGCAATCAGCCCCAGCATTTT
TRBJ2-1 - TRBV5-1 - CASSLGTGFNEQFF TGCGCCAGCAGCCTTGGTACGGGTTTCAATGAGCAGTTCTTC
TRBJ1-5 - TRBV24-1 - CATSDSNQPQHF TGTGCCACCAGTGATTCGAATCAGCCCCAGCATTTT
TRBJ2-3 once TRBV5-4 - CASSLLGGEADTQYF TGTGCCAGCAGCTTGCTCGGGGGAGAAGCAGATACGCAGTATTTT
TRBJ1-5 - TRBV28 - CASSLLRNQPQHF TGTGCCAGCAGTTTACTTCGGAATCAGCCCCAGCATTTT
TRBJ2-1 - TRBV3-1/TRBV3-2 TRBD2 CASSQRGLAGNNEQFF TGTGCCAGCAGCCAACGGGGACTAGCGGGTAACAATGAGCAGTTCTTC
TRBJ2-2 few TRBV27 TRBD1 CASSRDSTGELFF TGTGCCAGCAGTAGGGACAGCACCGGGGAGCTGTTTTTT
TRBJ2-2 once TRBV27 TRBD1 CASSQTGQGIGELFF TGTGCCAGCAGTCAGACGGGACAGGGAATCGGGGAGCTGTTTTTT
TRBJ2-3 - TRBV30 - CAWVGVYSQYF TGTGCCTGGGTAGGGGTTTATTCGCAGTATTTT
TRBJ1-3 - TRBV30 - CAWSVLGGRTNTIYF TGTGCCTGGAGTGTTCTCGGCGGCAGAACAAACACCATATATTTT
TRBJ2-7 - TRBV2 - CASLRTAYEQYF TGTGCCAGCCTCAGGACAGCCTACGAGCAGTACTTC
TRBJ2-7 few TRBV20-1 - CSATYLDEQYF TGCAGTGCCACCTACCTTGACGAGCAGTACTTC
TRBJ2-2 - TRBV6-5 TRBD2 CASKTSVDTGELFF TGTGCCAGCAAGACTAGCGTAGACACCGGGGAGCTGTTTTTT
TRBJ1-3 - TRBV7-2 - CASSSTGQRGNTIYF TGTGCCAGCAGCTCAACCGGACAGAGGGGAAACACCATATATTTT
TRBJ2-1 once TRBV27 TRBD2 CASSLRLAEGFSYNEQFF TGTGCCAGCAGTTTAAGACTAGCGGAGGGCTTTTCCTACAATGAGCAGTTCTTC
TRBJ2-7 - TRBV6-5 TRBD2 CASRTSGSNEQYF TGTGCCAGCAGGACTAGCGGGAGTAACGAGCAGTACTTC
TRBJ1-2 - TRBV4-1 TRBD1 CASSQDRGSNYGYTF TGCGCCAGCAGCCAGGACAGGGGCTCAAACTATGGCTACACCTTC
TRBJ2-5 - TRBV11-3 TRBD1 CASSSDRGETQYF TGTGCCAGCAGCTCCGACAGGGGAGAGACCCAGTACTTC
TRBJ1-1 - TRBV7-3 - CASSLSGNTEAFF TGTGCCAGCAGCTTATCCGGGAACACTGAAGCTTTCTTT
TRBJ2-2 - TRBV6-5 - CARGPGQHTGELFF TGTGCCCGAGGGCCTGGGCAACACACCGGGGAGCTGTTTTTT
TRBJ2-1 once TRBV5-1 - CASSFLLADEQFF TGCGCCAGCAGCTTTCTTCTAGCTGATGAGCAGTTCTTC
TRBJ2-2 few TRBV5-1 - CASSLVFSGDNTGELFF TGCGCCAGCAGCTTGGTCTTTTCAGGGGATAACACCGGGGAGCTGTTTTTT
TRBJ1-4 - TRBV7-9 - CASSLRRATNEKLFF TGTGCCAGCAGCTTACGACGGGCAACTAATGAAAAACTGTTTTTT
TRBJ2-1 - TRBV15 - CATSRDQNEQFF TGTGCCACCAGCAGAGATCAGAATGAGCAGTTCTTC
TRBJ2-3 - TRBV11-3 - CASRYRGSDTQYF TGTGCCAGCAGATACCGGGGTTCCGATACGCAGTATTTT
TRBJ1-1 - TRBV14 - CASSLTGETEAFF TGTGCCAGCAGTCTGACAGGTGAAACTGAAGCTTTCTTT
TRBJ1-6 - TRBV30 - CAWSPTVSPLHF TGTGCCTGGAGCCCGACAGTTTCACCCCTCCACTTT
TRBJ1-1 - TRBV5-1 - CASSLEQDGHEAFF TGCGCCAGCAGCTTGGAACAGGACGGACATGAAGCTTTCTTT
TRBJ2-5 - TRBV7-6 - CASSLVPGQMEETQYF TGTGCCAGCAGCTTAGTGCCAGGACAGATGGAAGAGACCCAGTACTTC
TRBJ2-7 - TRBV3-1/TRBV3-2 - CASSSFTWRQYF TGTGCCAGCAGCTCCTTTACTTGGAGGCAGTACTTC
TRBJ2-5 - TRBV11-2 - CASSLRGAQETQYF TGTGCCAGCAGCTTACGCGGGGCCCAAGAGACCCAGTACTTC
TRBJ1-3 - TRBV27 - CASSLGTPGNTIYF TGTGCCAGCAGTTTAGGGACACCCGGAAACACCATATATTTT
TRBJ2-5 - TRBV2 TRBD2 CASLRGSGRRETQYF TGTGCCAGCCTCCGAGGTAGCGGGAGGCGAGAGACCCAGTACTTC
TRBJ1-2 - TRBV6-4 - CASSDSKGHNYGYTF TGTGCCAGCAGTGACTCGAAGGGGCATAACTATGGCTACACCTTC